The 24 T cell receptor beta chains reported below all come from one sample, sequenced in a study of blood T cell repertoires in COVID-19. TCRdb's copy holds only in-frame clones and misses some; the assay was immunoSEQ multiplex PCR. The repertoire has around 94,000 clones, roughly 87% of them found once; the top ten carry approximately 5.6%. The sample comprised peripheral blood. The receptors derive from a woman in her forties or fifties with COVID-19, enrolled during active disease.

The V call is TRBV19, the J call TRBJ1-1; 8 bases line up with TRBD1. V lost 5 bases and J lost 5; bases outside the gene matches: 10. The CDR3 runs 15 residues. The germline CDR1 and CDR2 sequences are LNHDA and SQIVND (reference sequence). The CDR3 region has the DNA TGTGCCAGTAGTGGGGTGGACAGGGTAGGTACTGAAGCTTTCTTT. This translates into CASSGVDRVGTEAFF.

CDR3 region: CASSIQGGTEAFF. CDR3 in DNA: TGTGCCAGTAGTATCCAGGGGGGCACTGAAGCTTTCTTT. The chain is built from TRBV19 and TRBJ1-1, with 7 bases fitting TRBD1. J lost 4 bases, V lost 3 bases, and 2 bases had no gene match. Germline V gives CDR1 LNHDA, CDR2 SQIVND (reference sequence). The CDR3 sequence is 13 residues long.

This clone came up once. The V gene is TRBV19, the J gene TRBJ2-7; 9 nucleotides line up with TRBD2. Germline CDR1 is LNHDA and CDR2 is SQIVND (reference sequence). The trim removed 5 bases at V and 4 bases at J, leaving 6 bases unmatched. CDR3 length: 14 residues. As DNA, the CDR3 is TGTGCCAGTAGTCCGGCGACTAGCGGATACGAGCAGTACTTC. It codes for CASSPATSGYEQYF.

The V gene is TRBV30, the J gene TRBJ1-1, with unresolved D. This CDR3 has 14 residues. Trimming pared 3 bases from V and 0 bases from J, leaving 11 bases between. Germline CDR1 is GTSNPN and CDR2 is SVGIG (reference sequence). CDR3 sequence: CAWRPGGLNTEAFF. CDR3 DNA: TGTGCCTGGAGGCCTGGCGGTCTGAACACTGAAGCTTTCTTT.

V usage is TRBV5-4 and J usage is TRBJ1-6; D is ambiguous. V was trimmed by 5 bases and J by 8 bases, leaving 14 bases between them. Germline V gives CDR1 SGHNT, CDR2 YYREEE (reference sequence). The CDR3 totals 14 residues. This CDR3 reads CASSSGLSDSPLHF. In DNA form, the CDR3 reads TGTGCCAGCAGTTCCGGGCTTAGCGATTCACCCCTCCACTTT. The whole variable domain, filled in from reference TRBV5-4 and TRBJ1-6, reads ETGVTQSPTHLIKTRGQQVTLRCSSQSGHNTVSWYQQALGQGPQFIFQYYREEENGRGNFPPRFSGLQFPNYSSELNVNALELDDSALYLCASSSGLSDSPLHFGNGTRLTVT.

The chain has TRBV6-6 and TRBJ2-5, with D maybe TRBD1 (6 bases). This CDR3 is 13 amino acids long. Trimming pared 7 bases from V and 1 base from J, leaving 10 bases between. Looked up from germline, CDR1 is MNHNY and CDR2 is SVGAGI (reference sequence). The CDR3 coding sequence is TGTGCCAGCAACCGGGACACCCAAGAGACCCAGTACTTC. Translation gives CASNRDTQETQYF.

This chain links TRBV7-2 with TRBJ2-3; TRBD2 matches 11 bases. Germline V gene lookup returns CDR1 SGHTA and CDR2 FQGNSA. The trim removed 2 bases at V and 6 bases at J, leaving 10 bases unmatched. The CDR3 has 17 residues. CDR3 nucleotide sequence: TGTGCCAGCAGCTTATTTGGTAGCGGGGGGGCCGGGGATACGCAGTATTTT. This encodes CASSLFGSGGAGDTQYF. Looking up the rest from reference TRBV7-2 and TRBJ2-3 gives the full variable domain: GAGVSQSPSNKVTEKGKDVELRCDPISGHTALYWYRQSLGQGLEFLIYFQGNSAPDKSGLPSDRFSAERTGGSVSTLTIQRTQQEDSAVYLCASSLFGSGGAGDTQYFGPGTRLTVL.

This chain uses TRBV4-1 with TRBJ2-1; possible D gene TRBD1, 5 bases. The CDR3 extends over 15 amino acids. Trimming took off 1 base at V and 7 bases at J, with 14 bases between the two ends. The V gene's germline CDR1 is MGHRA and CDR2 YSYEKL. The CDR3 DNA reads as TGCGCCAGCAGCCAAGGTCTAGGGGCCCATAATGAGCAGTTCTTC. Amino acids: CASSQGLGAHNEQFF.

The V call is TRBV4-1, the J call TRBJ2-7, with D perhaps TRBD2 (6 bases). Trimming left V 1 base short and J 2 bases short, with 15 bases between. The CDR3 is made up of 16 amino acids. Germline CDR1 and CDR2: MGHRA and YSYEKL. CDR3 bases: TGCGCCAGCAGCCAAGTGGCGGGGACTTTCACCTACGAGCAGTACTTC. It yields the protein CASSQVAGTFTYEQYF.

The chain is built from TRBV2 and TRBJ1-3, with TRBD1 matching 9 bases. CDR1 and CDR2 from the germline V gene are SNHLY and FYNNEI. Losses at the gene ends were 7 bases for V and 2 bases for J; bases not matched to a gene: 3. This CDR3 has 14 amino acids. Here the CDR3 DNA reads TGTGCCAGCAAGGGACAGGGAGCTGGAAACACCATATATTTT. It yields the protein CASKGQGAGNTIYF.

The J gene is TRBJ2-3, the V gene TRBV29-1, with a possible D match to TRBD2 (6 bases). Germline CDR1 reads SQVTM; CDR2 reads ANQGSEA. Trimming stripped 4 bases from V and 1 base from J, with 6 bases between. This CDR3 spans 12 amino acids. CDR3 residues: CSVGGGTDTQYF. The CDR3 DNA follows: TGCAGCGTTGGCGGGGGCACAGATACGCAGTATTTT.

The genes are TRBV7-2 and TRBJ2-5; 8 bases are shared with TRBD1. Germline V gene lookup returns CDR1 SGHTA and CDR2 FQGNSA. This CDR3 has 15 residues. V was pared by 1 base and J by 5 bases, with 6 bases of the junction left unmatched. CDR3: CASSLEPGGRETQYF. The CDR3 coding sequence is TGTGCCAGCAGCTTAGAGCCAGGGGGCAGGGAGACCCAGTACTTC.

The chain joins TRBV5-4 to TRBJ2-3; D unresolved. The V gene lost 0 bases and the J gene lost 6 bases, with 14 bases spanning the gap. Looked up from germline, CDR1 is SGHNT and CDR2 is YYREEE (reference sequence). The CDR3 runs 15 residues. CDR3 nucleotide sequence: TGTGCCAGCAGCTTGGGCCCAGAGCGTGGGGATACGCAGTATTTT. Protein sequence: CASSLGPERGDTQYF.

This clone was seen only a few times. This chain joins TRBV11-2 and TRBJ2-3, with D possibly matching TRBD2 (6 bases). Germline values: CDR1 SGHAT, CDR2 FQNNGV. The V and J ends lost 5 bases and 1 base respectively, with 19 bases between them. This CDR3 spans 17 amino acids. CDR3 amino acids: CASSLGWDSLGTDTQYF. The CDR3 coding sequence is TGTGCCAGCAGCCTAGGTTGGGACTCCTTGGGCACAGATACGCAGTATTTT.

This sequence joins TRBV19 and TRBJ1-5, with D unresolved. V was clipped by 5 bases and J by 7 bases, with 12 bases between them. Germline CDR1 and CDR2: LNHDA and SQIVND (reference sequence). CDR3 length: 13 amino acids. The CDR3 coding sequence is TGTGCCAGTAGTGCGCTCCGCGAGCAGCCCCAGCATTTT. Residues: CASSALREQPQHF.

The genes are TRBV29-1 and TRBJ2-7, with TRBD2 identical over 8 bases. V lost 2 bases to trimming and J lost 9 bases; unmatched junction nucleotides: 6. This CDR3 region has 12 residues. CDR1 SQVTM and CDR2 ANQGSEA come from the germline V gene. The CDR3 nucleotides are TGCAGCGTTGAATCGGGGGGGCACGGGCAGTACTTC. Its translation is CSVESGGHGQYF.

CDR3 in DNA: TGTGCCAGCAGCCCCCCGTCGGGGGGCGCGGGTGGCTACACCTTC. Protein sequence: CASSPPSGGAGGYTF. This chain connects TRBV7-9 to TRBJ1-2; D is possibly TRBD1 (6 bases). CDR1 is SEHNR and CDR2 is FQNEAQ in the germline V gene (reference sequence). The CDR3 extends over 15 amino acids. The ends were cut back, 5 bases at V and 7 bases at J, with 20 bases in the middle.

The V and J genes are TRBV4-1 and TRBJ2-5; D is perhaps TRBD2 (6 bases). CDR1 and CDR2 (germline): MGHRA, YSYEKL. Trimming removed 3 bases at V and 1 base at J, with 15 bases between. The CDR3 totals 16 residues. The CDR3 region is CASSQGGRILQETQYF. The CDR3 nucleotides are TGCGCCAGCAGCCAGGGGGGACGGATTCTCCAAGAGACCCAGTACTTC.

The chain links TRBV18 to TRBJ2-5; TRBD2 matches 11 bases. CDR1 is KGHSH and CDR2 is LQKENI in the germline V gene. CDR3 length equals 16 residues. V shed 5 bases and J 2 bases; nucleotides not matched to a gene: 7. Here the CDR3 reads CASSSLTSGAQETQYF. CDR3 DNA sequence: TGTGCCAGCTCATCCCTGACTAGCGGGGCACAAGAGACCCAGTACTTC.

This rearrangement joins TRBV11-2 to TRBJ1-6; D might be TRBD1 (6 bases). The CDR3 is 14 amino acids. Per the germline V gene, CDR1 is SGHAT and CDR2 is FQNNGV. The ends were cut back, 1 base at V and 7 bases at J, with 8 bases in the middle. This CDR3 is CASSLGQVNSPLHF. In nucleotides, the CDR3 is TGTGCCAGCAGCTTAGGACAGGTGAATTCACCCCTCCACTTT.

This clone was found a few times. The chain joins TRBV5-1 to TRBJ2-2; tentative D call: TRBD1 (6 bases). V lost 4 bases and J 0 bases, leaving 13 bases between the germline ends. CDR1 and CDR2 (germline): SGHRS, YFSETQ. This CDR3 contains 16 residues. The CDR3 region has the DNA TGCGCCAGCAGCGCCGACAGGATCGCGAACACCGGGGAGCTGTTTTTT. Its protein is CASSADRIANTGELFF. The full variable domain, its missing parts supplied by reference TRBV5-1 and TRBJ2-2, is KAGVTQTPRYLIKTRGQQVTLSCSPISGHRSVSWYQQTPGQGLQFLFEYFSETQRNKGNFPGRFSGRQFSNSRSEMNVSTLELGDSALYLCASSADRIANTGELFFGEGSRLTVL.

This clone has a single count. This sequence joins TRBV2 and TRBJ2-3; the D gene is possibly TRBD2 (6 bases). With 9 bases removed from V and 0 bases from J, the gap between germline ends came to 10 bases. CDR1 is SNHLY, CDR2 FYNNEI, per germline. There are 13 residues in the CDR3. For the CDR3, the DNA is TGTGCCAGAGGGACTGTCAGCACAGATACGCAGTATTTT. Encoded protein: CARGTVSTDTQYF.

Here the CDR3 DNA reads TGTGCCAGCGGGGGGACAGGGGGGTTATACGAGCAGTACTTC. This translates into CASGGTGGLYEQYF. The chain joins TRBV2 to TRBJ2-7; 11 nucleotides match TRBD1. The germline V gene encodes CDR1 SNHLY and CDR2 FYNNEI. CDR3 length: 14 amino acids. Losses at the gene ends were 8 bases for V and 4 bases for J; bases not matched to a gene: 7.

The V and J genes are TRBV30 and TRBJ2-3; D remains ambiguous. The CDR3 loop spans 12 amino acids. V shed 2 bases and J shed 0 bases, with 3 bases lying between them. Looked up from germline, CDR1 is GTSNPN and CDR2 is SVGIG (reference sequence). The CDR3 loop is CAWSTSTDTQYF. CDR3 DNA sequence: TGTGCCTGGAGTACAAGCACAGATACGCAGTATTTT.